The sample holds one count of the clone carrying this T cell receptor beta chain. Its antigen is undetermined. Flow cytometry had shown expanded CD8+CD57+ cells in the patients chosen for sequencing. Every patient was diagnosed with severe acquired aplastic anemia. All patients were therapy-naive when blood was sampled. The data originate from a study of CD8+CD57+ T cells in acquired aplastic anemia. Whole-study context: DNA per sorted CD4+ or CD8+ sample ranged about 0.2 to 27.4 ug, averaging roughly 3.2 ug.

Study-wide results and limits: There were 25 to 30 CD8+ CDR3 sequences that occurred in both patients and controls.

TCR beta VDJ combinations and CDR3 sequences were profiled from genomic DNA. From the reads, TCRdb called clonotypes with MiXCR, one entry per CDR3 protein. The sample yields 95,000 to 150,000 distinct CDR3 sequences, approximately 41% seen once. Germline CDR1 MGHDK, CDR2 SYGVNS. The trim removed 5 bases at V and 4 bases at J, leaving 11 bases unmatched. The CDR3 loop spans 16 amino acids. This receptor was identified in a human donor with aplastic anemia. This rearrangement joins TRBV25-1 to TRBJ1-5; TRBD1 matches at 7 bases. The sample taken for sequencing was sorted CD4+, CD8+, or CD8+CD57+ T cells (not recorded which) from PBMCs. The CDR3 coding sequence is TGTGCCAGCAGTAAAATCCGACAGGGCCCTAATCAGCCCCAGCATTTT. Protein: CASSKIRQGPNQPQHF.